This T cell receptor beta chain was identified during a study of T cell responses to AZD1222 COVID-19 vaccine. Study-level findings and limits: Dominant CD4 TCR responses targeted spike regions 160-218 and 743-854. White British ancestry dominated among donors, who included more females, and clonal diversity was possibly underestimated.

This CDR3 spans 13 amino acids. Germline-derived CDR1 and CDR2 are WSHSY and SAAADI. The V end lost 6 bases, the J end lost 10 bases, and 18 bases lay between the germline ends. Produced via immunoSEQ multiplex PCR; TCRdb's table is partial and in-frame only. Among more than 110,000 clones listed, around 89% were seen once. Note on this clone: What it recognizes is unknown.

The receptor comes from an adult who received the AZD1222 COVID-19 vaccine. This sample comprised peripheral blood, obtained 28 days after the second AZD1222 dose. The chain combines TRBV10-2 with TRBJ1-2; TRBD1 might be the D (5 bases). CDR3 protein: CASRVQGDRIYTF. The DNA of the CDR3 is TGCGCCAGCAGAGTGCAGGGTGATCGAATCTACACCTTC.